This record concerns one T cell receptor beta chain sequence. CDR3 length equals 13 residues. Trimming stripped 6 bases from V and 5 bases from J, with 11 bases between. In the source study's methods: How many nucleated cells were present was estimated from reference gene primer amplification. Assay: immunoSEQ multiplex PCR; the TCRdb copy retains only in-frame clones and omits some. V, J and clone size were drawn from that table, and D and trimming were deduced from the DNA. This sample has 100,000 to 150,000 clones; roughly 72% occur once, and the top ten carry more than 5.5%. This entry belongs to a study of blood T cell repertoires in COVID-19. Study-wide background: The study drew acute and convalescent COVID-19 samples from the United States, Italy and Spain. Nucleic acid was either cDNA or gDNA, and it came from T cells, B-cell-depleted T cells, or PBMCs.

This TCR was sampled from a man aged 60-69 years with acute or convalescent COVID-19. The rearrangement uses TRBV12-3 or TRBV12-4 and TRBJ1-5; unclear D gene. Sequenced input: peripheral blood. This CDR3 is CASRGEPYQPQHF. CDR3 bases: TGTGCCAGCAGGGGAGAACCTTATCAGCCCCAGCATTTT.